This entry lists 26 T cell receptor beta chains sequenced from one sample in a study of blood T cell repertoires in COVID-19. The protocol was immunoSEQ multiplex PCR, while the TCRdb copy is restricted to in-frame clones and leaves out a portion. The sample records fewer than 200,000 clones, roughly 90% being singletons. Sequenced sample: peripheral blood. The receptors here all came from a man aged 25 to 40 with COVID-19, enrolled during active disease.

The rearrangement joins TRBV5-6 to TRBJ1-2; perhaps TRBD1 as D (5 bases). This CDR3 spans 14 amino acids. Per germline, CDR1 SGHDT and CDR2 YYEEEE. V lost 0 bases and J 1 base, leaving 7 bases between the germline ends. The CDR3 loop is CASSLGQFNYGYTF. The DNA of the CDR3 is TGTGCCAGCAGCTTGGGACAGTTTAACTATGGCTACACCTTC.

Here the CDR3 reads CASSLGHQGHGYTF. In DNA form, the CDR3 reads TGCGCCAGCAGCTTGGGACATCAGGGACACGGCTACACCTTC. J is TRBJ1-2 and V is TRBV5-1; D is possibly TRBD1 (6 bases). The V end lost 0 bases, the J end lost 8 bases, and 14 bases lay between the germline ends. The CDR3 loop spans 14 amino acids. Germline loops: CDR1 SGHRS, CDR2 YFSETQ.

The rearrangement links TRBV9 to TRBJ1-1, with 7 nucleotides matching TRBD1. Germline V lookup: CDR1 SGDLS, CDR2 YYNGEE. This CDR3 contains 14 residues. V trimming: 1 base; J trimming: 5 bases; junction bases outside the gene matches: 5. CDR3: CASSVMARGTEAFF. CDR3 nucleotide sequence: TGTGCCAGCAGCGTAATGGCCAGGGGGACTGAAGCTTTCTTT.

V gene TRBV9 combines with J gene TRBJ2-1; tentative D call: TRBD2 (6 bases). CDR3 length: 16 amino acids. The germline gives CDR1 SGDLS, CDR2 YYNGEE. The ends were cut back, 0 bases at V and 3 bases at J, with 13 bases in the middle. CDR3 protein: CASSVEGSGVYNEQFF. The CDR3 DNA reads as TGTGCCAGCAGCGTAGAGGGTAGCGGAGTCTACAATGAGCAGTTCTTC.

The CDR3 protein is CASSLQGIYGYTF. The CDR3 DNA reads as TGTGCCAGCAGCCTCCAGGGGATCTATGGCTACACCTTC. The genes are TRBV14 and TRBJ1-2; tentatively, D is TRBD1 (6 bases). The CDR3 has 13 residues. V was trimmed by 4 bases and J by 4 bases, leaving 10 bases between them. Germline values: CDR1 SGHDN, CDR2 FVKESK.

This rearrangement joins TRBV7-8 to TRBJ2-7; maybe TRBD1 (6 bases). V was pared by 4 bases and J by 0 bases, with 10 bases between. The CDR3 totals 14 residues. The germline gives CDR1 SGHVS, CDR2 FQNEAQ. CDR3 coding DNA: TGTGCCAGCAGCTCTGGGGACATCTCCTACGAGCAGTACTTC. Translated: CASSSGDISYEQYF.

For the CDR3, the DNA is TGTGCTAGTGGCCCAGGACAGGGGCGTCCCGATGAGCAGTTCTTC. Translating gives CASGPGQGRPDEQFF. J is TRBJ2-1 and V is TRBV12-5, with 9 bases fitting TRBD1. This CDR3 has 15 amino acids. The trim removed 6 bases at V and 8 bases at J, leaving 11 bases unmatched. Per germline, CDR1 LGHNT and CDR2 FRNRAP.

The chain links TRBV15 to TRBJ2-1, with D tentatively TRBD2 (6 bases). Germline CDR1 is LNHNV and CDR2 is YYDKDF (reference sequence). V dropped 1 base and J dropped 2 bases, with 12 bases sitting between them. This CDR3 is 16 amino acids long. CDR3 bases: TGTGCCACCAGCAGAGTCCCGGGACTGGCCTACAATGAGCAGTTCTTC. Its protein product is CATSRVPGLAYNEQFF.

The V and J genes are TRBV9 and TRBJ1-2; 9 bases are shared with TRBD1. V dropped 3 bases and J dropped 4; count of bases not matched to a gene: 4. Germline CDR1 reads SGDLS; CDR2 reads YYNGEE. The CDR3 covers 14 residues. In nucleotides, the CDR3 is TGTGCCAGCAGCGACAGGGGGCAGTCCTATGGCTACACCTTC. Amino acid sequence: CASSDRGQSYGYTF.

The chain carries TRBV4-2 and TRBJ2-7; D not certain. From germline, CDR1 is LGHNA and CDR2 YNFKEQ. CDR3 length: 14 amino acids. V lost 0 bases to trimming and J lost 2 bases, with 8 bases between them. The CDR3 is CASSQDGRAYEQYF. In DNA, the CDR3 is TGTGCCAGCAGCCAAGATGGGCGTGCCTACGAGCAGTACTTC.

By share, this clone counts as medium-sized. The chain joins TRBV9 to TRBJ1-4; no firm D call. Germline assignment: CDR1 SGDLS and CDR2 YYNGEE. The V gene lost 1 base and the J gene lost 0 bases, with 10 bases spanning the gap. The CDR3 totals 16 residues. CDR3 amino acids: CASSVYEVATNEKLFF. The CDR3 DNA reads TGTGCCAGCAGCGTATATGAGGTCGCAACTAATGAAAAACTGTTTTTT.

The chain combines TRBV19 with TRBJ1-4; possibly TRBD1 for D (6 bases). In germline, CDR1 is LNHDA, CDR2 SQIVND (reference sequence). Between the trimmed V and J ends, which lost 8 bases and 3 bases, there was a span of 19 bases. The CDR3 is made up of 16 amino acids. The CDR3 region is CASVDTPGAPNEKLFF. In nucleotides, the CDR3 is TGTGCCAGTGTTGATACCCCAGGGGCCCCTAATGAAAAACTGTTTTTT.

This chain connects TRBV20-1 to TRBJ2-1; 8 bases are a match to TRBD2. V shed 3 bases, J shed 5 bases, and the junction held 21 bases outside the gene matches. In germline, CDR1 is DFQATT, CDR2 SNEGSKA (reference sequence). The CDR3 has 19 residues. CDR3 in DNA: TGCAGTGCTAGTCTCTGGCGGGAGGCTTTTATTTGGGTTAACAATGAGCAGTTCTTC. This translates into CSASLWREAFIWVNNEQFF.

The chain joins TRBV2 to TRBJ2-7; unclear D gene. The CDR3 sequence is 11 residues long. V lost 7 bases, J lost 4 bases, and 8 bases lay in between. Germline V gives CDR1 SNHLY, CDR2 FYNNEI. The CDR3 spells CASTTDYEQYF. CDR3 nucleotides: TGTGCCAGCACTACTGATTACGAGCAGTACTTC.

This sequence joins TRBV7-9 and TRBJ2-5, with 8 bases lining up with TRBD1. V lost 4 bases, J lost 3 bases, and 1 base stayed unmatched. There are 13 residues in the CDR3. The germline gives CDR1 SEHNR, CDR2 FQNEAQ (reference sequence). DNA for the CDR3: TGTGCCAGCAGCTCGACAGGGGAAGAGACCCAGTACTTC. Translated, it gives CASSSTGEETQYF.

This clone was counted once. The chain uses TRBV6-5 and TRBJ1-6, with 10 nucleotides matching TRBD1. V lost 4 bases and J lost 6; bases outside the gene matches: 6. Germline values: CDR1 MNHEY, CDR2 SVGAGI. This CDR3 contains 16 residues. CDR3 protein: CASSSSGTGANSPLHF. The CDR3 DNA follows: TGTGCCAGCAGTTCTTCCGGGACAGGGGCTAATTCACCCCTCCACTTT.

The chain links TRBV10-3 to TRBJ1-1; D is perhaps TRBD1 (5 bases). This CDR3 comprises 13 residues. V was cut by 11 bases and J by 0 bases, with 13 bases left in between. Germline V gene lookup returns CDR1 ENHRY and CDR2 SYGVKD. CDR3: CASKWGMNTEAFF. CDR3 bases: TGTGCCTCAAAGTGGGGCATGAACACTGAAGCTTTCTTT.

The chain combines TRBV4-2 with TRBJ1-2, with D uncertain. Germline V gene data show CDR1 as LGHNA and CDR2 as YNFKEQ. This CDR3 has 15 amino acids. V shed 4 bases and J shed 1 base, with 13 bases lying between them. The CDR3 reads CASSPWEDLNYGYTF. The CDR3 DNA sequence: TGTGCCAGCAGCCCGTGGGAGGACCTTAACTATGGCTACACCTTC.

The rearrangement joins TRBV6-5 to TRBJ2-5, with 9 bases identical to TRBD2. The CDR3 spans 16 residues. The V gene's germline CDR1 is MNHEY and CDR2 SVGAGI. V was pared by 0 bases and J by 5 bases, with 7 bases of the junction left unmatched. The CDR3 loop is CASSYSTLAGMETQYF. The DNA for the CDR3 is TGTGCCAGCAGTTACTCGACCCTAGCGGGGATGGAGACCCAGTACTTC.

The chain combines TRBV5-8 with TRBJ1-1; maybe TRBD1 (6 bases). CDR3 length equals 17 residues. Looked up from germline, CDR1 is SGHTS and CDR2 is YDEGEE. V was cut by 4 bases and J by 0 bases, with 19 bases left in between. CDR3 sequence reads: CASSGYRGLYLNTEAFF. The CDR3 DNA is TGTGCCAGCAGCGGCTATAGGGGGTTATACTTGAACACTGAAGCTTTCTTT.

The chain is built from TRBV4-3 and TRBJ1-2, with 8 bases fitting TRBD1. V lost 0 bases, J lost 4 bases, and 4 bases stayed unmatched. CDR1 LGHNA and CDR2 YSLEER come from the germline V gene. This CDR3 region has 15 residues. In DNA form, the CDR3 reads TGCGCCAGCAGCCAAGATTTGGGACAGGTCTATGGCTACACCTTC. Translating gives CASSQDLGQVYGYTF.

CDR3 loop: CATTQIGGGGQPQHF. As DNA, the CDR3 is TGTGCCACCACCCAGATTGGCGGGGGTGGTCAGCCCCAGCATTTT. The V gene is TRBV24-1, the J gene TRBJ1-5, with a weak D call TRBD1 (5 bases). Trimming stripped 8 bases from V and 6 bases from J, with 19 bases between. The CDR3 extends over 15 amino acids. CDR1 KGHDR and CDR2 SFDVKD come from the germline V gene.

This chain connects TRBV6-5 to TRBJ1-2, with TRBD1 identical over 11 bases. CDR3 length: 15 residues. The germline V gene encodes CDR1 MNHEY and CDR2 SVGAGI. The V segment lost 2 bases and the J segment 8 bases; nucleotides outside the gene matches: 7. CDR3 sequence: CASSYQRTGGVGYTF. The CDR3 DNA sequence: TGTGCCAGCAGTTACCAACGGACAGGGGGCGTGGGCTACACCTTC.

This chain uses TRBV7-2 with TRBJ1-1; D uncertain. Germline V gene lookup returns CDR1 SGHTA and CDR2 FQGNSA. The CDR3 is made up of 15 amino acids. V gave up 4 bases and J gave up 7 bases, with 19 bases separating them. CDR3 region: CASSSYLTGWGEAFF. Written as DNA, the CDR3 is TGTGCCAGCAGCTCATATTTGACGGGATGGGGTGAAGCTTTCTTT.

In this sample, this clone turned up once. The chain employs TRBV7-9 and TRBJ1-3; unclear D gene. CDR1 is SEHNR, CDR2 FQNEAQ, per germline (reference sequence). CDR3 length equals 15 residues. V lost 1 base to trimming and J lost 0 bases, with 7 bases between them. CDR3 bases: TGTGCCAGCAGCTTAGATTCCGGCTCTGGAAACACCATATATTTT. Translating gives CASSLDSGSGNTIYF.

J is TRBJ2-1 and V is TRBV9, with no clear D. The ends were cut back, 2 bases at V and 0 bases at J, with 9 bases in the middle. CDR1 is SGDLS, CDR2 YYNGEE, per germline. The CDR3 length is 15 residues. The CDR3 loop is CASSVLPSSYNEQFF. The CDR3 nucleotides are TGTGCCAGCAGCGTCTTACCTAGCTCCTACAATGAGCAGTTCTTC.